This TCR beta chain was documented in a study of identifying expanded T cells in peripheral blood. Whole-study findings and limits: Over approximately two and four weeks, about 15 and 19 clones changed, versus roughly 1.1 between replicates. Variance in clone template counts between roughly 2-week samples significantly increased with total template count across all healthy donors.

CDR1 is MNHEY and CDR2 is SMNVEV in the germline V gene (reference sequence). The V segment lost 5 bases and the J segment 4 bases; nucleotides outside the gene matches: 7. There are 14 residues in the CDR3. Healthy donors had no documented immune events, such as infections, while sampled. Measured with immunoSEQ multiplex PCR; TCRdb has only the in-frame clones, and not every one. The sample consists of roughly 100,000 clones, around 85% of them appearing once. Regarding this clone: Its antigen is unidentified.

Source material: blood. The sequence was obtained from a person between 18 and 70 years old in good health. The chain combines TRBV27 with TRBJ1-2; 7 positions agree with TRBD1. In nucleotides, the CDR3 is TGTGCCAGCAGTGGGGGGACAGCTATCTATGGCTACACCTTC. It codes for CASSGGTAIYGYTF.